This record covers a single T cell receptor (beta chain). These data come from a study of CD8 T cells in Susac syndrome. Sequencing of TCR beta covered CD8+ and CD4+ T cells obtained from blood. Random hexamers were used to reverse transcribe an amount of roughly 0.45 to 1 ug RNA. In TCRdb, the immunoSEQ multiplex PCR reads were re-called with MiXCR into one record per CDR3 protein. Of 300,000 or so distinct CDR3 sequences in the sample, about 90% were seen once. Trimming took 5 bases from V and 5 from J, leaving 12 bases between them. The CDR3 consists of 13 residues. The germline CDR1 and CDR2 sequences are SGHTA and FQGTGA.

This clonotype originated in a human donor with multiple sclerosis. The specimen was CD4+ T cells from PBMCs. The chain has TRBV7-3 and TRBJ2-5; weak D call: TRBD2 (5 bases). The DNA of the CDR3 is TGTGCCAGCAGCCCAGGCGGGTGGGAGACCCAGTACTTC. Residues: CASSPGGWETQYF.